This paragraph covers one T cell receptor beta chain sequence. This sample stems from a study of radiotherapy plus CTLA-4 blockade in lung cancer. Germline V gene lookup returns CDR1 DFQATT and CDR2 SNEGSKA (reference sequence). The germline V and J ends were trimmed by 3 bases and 10 bases, with 7 bases remaining between them. This CDR3 is built from 10 residues. Clones were read by immunoSEQ multiplex PCR, and TCRdb kept only the in-frame ones, dropping some. The table records 120,000 or so clones, nearly 80% of them present only once. Sequencing was performed on peripheral blood, taken from a patient treated with radiotherapy plus ipilimumab. This TCR was recovered from a human donor with non-small cell lung cancer who had a partial response to radiotherapy plus ipilimumab. The chain couples TRBV20-1 to TRBJ2-1, with D uncertain. This chain's CDR3 is CSASYREQFF. CDR3 nucleotide sequence: TGCAGTGCTAGTTATCGGGAGCAGTTCTTC.